These 18 T cell receptor beta chains share one sample of origin, sequenced in a study of spatial heterogeneity in lung cancer. The time point denotes: sample taken at primary tumor resection. TCRdb used MiXCR to reprocess the 5' RACE reads, holding one entry per CDR3 protein. The profile shows approximately 39,000 distinct CDR3 sequences, 7% to 7.5% of them singletons. The specimen comprised PBMCs, sampled at surgery. These receptors all stem from a female donor with early-stage non-small cell lung cancer.

The V gene is TRBV4-3, the J gene TRBJ2-1; 8 bases align to TRBD2. The CDR3 runs 16 residues. CDR1 is LGHNA, CDR2 YSLEER, per germline. Trimming cost V 5 bases and J 0 bases; bases outside gene matches: 6. CDR3 coding DNA: TGCGCCAGCAGCTCTTTAGCGGGAAGCTCCTACAATGAGCAGTTCTTC. Its protein product is CASSSLAGSSYNEQFF.

This clonotype was seen a few times. J is TRBJ1-1 and V is TRBV6-5; D gene ambiguous. Looked up from germline, CDR1 is MNHEY and CDR2 is SVGAGI. The CDR3 has 13 amino acids. Trimming shortened V by 5 bases and J by 2 bases, and 9 bases separated the two germline ends. The DNA for the CDR3 is TGTGCCAGCAGTGACATTTCTAACACTGAAGCTTTCTTT. Protein: CASSDISNTEAFF.

This clonotype was observed many times. The rearrangement uses TRBV5-1 and TRBJ2-7; D not resolved. Germline V CDR1 and CDR2: SGHRS, YFSETQ. V lost 5 bases and J 0 bases, leaving 15 bases between the germline ends. This CDR3 has 15 amino acids. CDR3 bases: TGCGCCAGCAGTCCCTCGGCAGCAAGCTCCTACGAGCAGTACTTC. Translated: CASSPSAASSYEQYF.

V and J are TRBV5-1 and TRBJ2-2; D is ambiguous. The CDR3 extends over 16 amino acids. Germline CDR1 reads SGHRS; CDR2 reads YFSETQ. Trimming removed 1 base at V and 7 bases at J, with 17 bases between. CDR3 region: CASSLFSPGQDGELFF. The CDR3 coding sequence is TGCGCCAGCAGCTTGTTTAGTCCTGGGCAGGACGGGGAGCTGTTTTTT.

The gene calls are TRBV9 and TRBJ2-2; unclear D gene. Germline CDR1 is SGDLS and CDR2 is YYNGEE. The length of the CDR3 is 14 residues. V was trimmed by 6 bases and J by 5 bases, leaving 14 bases between them. This CDR3 reads CASTPGVWTGELFF. Here the CDR3 DNA reads TGTGCCAGCACCCCTGGAGTTTGGACCGGGGAGCTGTTTTTT.

At least ten counts were recorded for this clonotype. The chain joins TRBV11-2 to TRBJ2-1; D perhaps matches TRBD2 (6 bases). The CDR3 totals 15 residues. The V end lost 7 bases, the J end lost 2 bases, and 15 bases lay between the germline ends. Looked up from germline, CDR1 is SGHAT and CDR2 is FQNNGV. CDR3 region: CASTPGTATYNEQFF. The CDR3 DNA reads TGTGCCAGCACGCCCGGGACTGCCACCTACAATGAGCAGTTCTTC.

The CDR3 is CASSSTGGGYGYTF. The CDR3 DNA is TGTGCCAGCAGTTCGACAGGGGGAGGATATGGCTACACCTTC. The rearrangement uses TRBV27 and TRBJ1-2; the match to TRBD1 covers 9 bases. With V trimmed by 4 bases and J by 5 bases, 5 bases remained unmatched. The CDR3 loop spans 14 amino acids. Germline CDR1 is MNHEY and CDR2 is SMNVEV (reference sequence).

The gene calls are TRBV7-3 and TRBJ1-6; D uncertain. Trimming removed 5 bases from V and 0 bases from J, with 8 bases in between. Germline assignment: CDR1 SGHTA and CDR2 FQGTGA. CDR3 size: 15 residues. The CDR3: CASSLLSSYNSPLHF. CDR3 nucleotide sequence: TGTGCCAGCAGCCTTCTGAGCTCCTATAATTCACCCCTCCACTTT.

V usage is TRBV5-1 and J usage is TRBJ2-3, with 10 bases that match TRBD2. The CDR3 is made up of 16 amino acids. Germline CDR1 and CDR2: SGHRS and YFSETQ. V dropped 1 base and J dropped 0; count of bases not matched to a gene: 2. DNA for the CDR3: TGCGCCAGCAGCTTGCCACTAGCGGGGAGCACAGATACGCAGTATTTT. Encoded protein: CASSLPLAGSTDTQYF.

The chain uses TRBV5-1 and TRBJ2-7; 8 bases map to TRBD1. Per the germline V gene, CDR1 is SGHRS and CDR2 is YFSETQ. The J segment lost 3 bases and the V segment lost 4 bases, leaving 9 bases of the junction unmatched. The CDR3 runs to 15 residues. The CDR3 bases are TGCGCCAGCAGCGAGTCCGGGACAGGATTCTACGAGCAGTACTTC. Translating it yields CASSESGTGFYEQYF. The variable domain in full, completed from reference TRBV5-1 and TRBJ2-7, reads KAGVTQTPRYLIKTRGQQVTLSCSPISGHRSVSWYQQTPGQGLQFLFEYFSETQRNKGNFPGRFSGRQFSNSRSEMNVSTLELGDSALYLCASSESGTGFYEQYFGPGTRLTVT.

The chain recombines TRBV19 with TRBJ2-2; D is unresolved. CDR1 is LNHDA and CDR2 is SQIVND in the germline V gene (reference sequence). Trimming stripped 5 bases from V and 7 bases from J, with 14 bases between. The CDR3 is 14 residues long. CDR3 region: CASSDNAGSGELFF. CDR3 DNA sequence: TGTGCCAGTAGTGATAACGCAGGTAGCGGGGAGCTGTTTTTT.

This clonotype was detected ten times or more. The V call is TRBV27, the J call TRBJ2-7, with TRBD2 as a possible D gene (6 bases). The V end lost 6 bases, the J end lost 6 bases, and 15 bases lay between the germline ends. The CDR3 runs to 13 residues. Germline loops: CDR1 MNHEY, CDR2 SMNVEV (reference sequence). The CDR3 DNA is TGTGCCAGCAGCCCGGGACTTACCGTCGAGCAGTACTTC. Translating gives CASSPGLTVEQYF.

The table lists this clonotype with many counts. The gene calls are TRBV27 and TRBJ2-7; 8 nucleotides line up with TRBD2. Per the germline V gene, CDR1 is MNHEY and CDR2 is SMNVEV (reference sequence). V dropped 6 bases and J dropped 0; count of bases not matched to a gene: 7. The CDR3 sequence is 15 residues long. Here the CDR3 DNA reads TGTGCCAGCAGGACGACTAGCGCATACTCCTACGAGCAGTACTTC. It yields the protein CASRTTSAYSYEQYF.

This sequence joins TRBV4-1 and TRBJ1-1; D is unclear. Germline V CDR1 and CDR2: MGHRA, YSYEKL. The CDR3 totals 15 residues. V gave up 0 bases and J gave up 5 bases, with 13 bases separating them. The CDR3 coding sequence is TGCGCCAGCAGCCAAGAGAGCATCGTTGGAACTGAAGCTTTCTTT. Translating gives CASSQESIVGTEAFF.

This clonotype came up many times. The chain combines TRBV18 with TRBJ2-7; D ambiguous. Deletions cut 4 bases from V and 2 bases from J, with 12 bases between. Germline lookup yields CDR1 KGHSH and CDR2 LQKENI. The CDR3 sequence is 14 residues long. In nucleotides, the CDR3 is TGTGCCAGCTCACAAGCCGTGGGGACCTACGAGCAGTACTTC. Its protein is CASSQAVGTYEQYF.

This clonotype was observed a handful of times. The chain employs TRBV5-4 and TRBJ2-2; maybe TRBD1 (6 bases). CDR3 length equals 15 residues. V was pared by 2 bases and J by 8 bases, with 16 bases between. The germline V gene encodes CDR1 SGHNT and CDR2 YYREEE (reference sequence). CDR3 amino acids: CASSFRDTGPGELFF. In nucleotides, the CDR3 is TGTGCCAGCAGCTTCCGGGACACGGGTCCTGGGGAGCTGTTTTTT.

The chain carries TRBV30 and TRBJ2-5, with TRBD2 identical over 11 bases. The CDR3 is made up of 14 amino acids. CDR1 and CDR2 from the germline V gene are GTSNPN and SVGIG (reference sequence). The ends lost 7 bases at V and 1 base at J; junction bases unmatched: 5. Here the CDR3 DNA reads TGTGCCTTATCCGGGACTAGCGGCCAAGAGACCCAGTACTTC. Encoded protein: CALSGTSGQETQYF. The complete variable domain, with remaining parts taken from reference TRBV30 and TRBJ2-5, reads SQTIHQWPATLVQPVGSPLSLECTVEGTSNPNLYWYRQAAGRGLQLLFYSVGIGQISSEVPQNLSASRPQDRQFILSSKKLLLSDSGFYLCALSGTSGQETQYFGPGTRLLVL.

This clonotype has ten or more counts. J is TRBJ1-1 and V is TRBV10-3; D unclear. CDR1 and CDR2 from the germline V gene are ENHRY and SYGVKD. This CDR3 has 15 amino acids. The V end was cut by 2 bases, the J end by 1 base, with 11 bases between. Here the CDR3 DNA reads TGTGCCATCAGTGAGCCGTCCTTAGAGAACACTGAAGCTTTCTTT. Protein sequence: CAISEPSLENTEAFF.